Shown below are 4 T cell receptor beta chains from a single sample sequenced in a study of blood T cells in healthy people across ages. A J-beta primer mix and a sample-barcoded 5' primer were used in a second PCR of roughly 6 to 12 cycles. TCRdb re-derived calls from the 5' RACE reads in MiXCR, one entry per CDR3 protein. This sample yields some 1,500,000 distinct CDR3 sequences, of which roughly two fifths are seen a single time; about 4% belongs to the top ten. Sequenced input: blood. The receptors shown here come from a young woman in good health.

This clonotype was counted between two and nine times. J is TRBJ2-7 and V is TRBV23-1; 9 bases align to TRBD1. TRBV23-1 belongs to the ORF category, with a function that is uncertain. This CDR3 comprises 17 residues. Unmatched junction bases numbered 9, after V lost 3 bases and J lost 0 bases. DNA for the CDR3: TGCGCCAGCAGTCACTGGACCCGGGACAGGGACTCCTACGAGCAGTACTTC. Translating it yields CASSHWTRDRDSYEQYF.

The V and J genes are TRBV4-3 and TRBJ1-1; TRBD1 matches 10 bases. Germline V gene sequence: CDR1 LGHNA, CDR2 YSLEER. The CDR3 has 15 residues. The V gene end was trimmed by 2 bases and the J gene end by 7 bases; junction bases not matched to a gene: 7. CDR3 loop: CASSQPGTGAVEAFF. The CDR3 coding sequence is TGCGCCAGCAGCCAACCGGGGACAGGGGCCGTTGAAGCTTTCTTT.

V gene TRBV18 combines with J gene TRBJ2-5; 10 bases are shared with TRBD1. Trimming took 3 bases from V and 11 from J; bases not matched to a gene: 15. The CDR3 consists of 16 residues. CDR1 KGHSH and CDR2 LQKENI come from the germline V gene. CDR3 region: CASSPQFGTGVQEQYF. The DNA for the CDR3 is TGTGCCAGCTCACCCCAATTCGGGACAGGGGTCCAGGAGCAGTACTTC.

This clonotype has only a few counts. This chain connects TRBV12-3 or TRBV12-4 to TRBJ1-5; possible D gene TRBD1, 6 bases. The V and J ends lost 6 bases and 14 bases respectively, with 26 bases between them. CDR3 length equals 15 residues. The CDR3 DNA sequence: TGTGCCAGCAGCCAACAGGGTTTGGGGACTCAAGGAGAGCATTTT. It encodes CASSQQGLGTQGEHF.